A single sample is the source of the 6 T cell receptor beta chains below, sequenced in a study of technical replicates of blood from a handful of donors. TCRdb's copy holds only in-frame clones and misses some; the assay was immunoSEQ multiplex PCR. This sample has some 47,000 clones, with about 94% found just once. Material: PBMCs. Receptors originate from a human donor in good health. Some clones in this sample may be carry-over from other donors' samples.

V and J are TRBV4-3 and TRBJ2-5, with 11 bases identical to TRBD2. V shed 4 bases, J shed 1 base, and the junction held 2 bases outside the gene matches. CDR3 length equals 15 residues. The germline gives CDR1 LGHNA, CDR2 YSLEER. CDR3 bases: TGCGCCAGCAGCCGCCTAGCGGGGGGCCAAGAGACCCAGTACTTC. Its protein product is CASSRLAGGQETQYF.

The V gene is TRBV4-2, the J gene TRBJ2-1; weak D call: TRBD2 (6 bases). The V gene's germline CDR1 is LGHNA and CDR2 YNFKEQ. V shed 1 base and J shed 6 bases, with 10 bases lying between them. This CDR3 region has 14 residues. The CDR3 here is CASSQGTEGNEQFF. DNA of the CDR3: TGTGCCAGCAGCCAAGGGACGGAGGGCAATGAGCAGTTCTTC.

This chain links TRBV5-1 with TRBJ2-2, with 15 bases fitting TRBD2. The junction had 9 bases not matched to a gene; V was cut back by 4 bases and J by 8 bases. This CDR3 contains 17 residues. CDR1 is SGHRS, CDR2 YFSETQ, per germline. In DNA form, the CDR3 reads TGCGCCAGCAGCCCTGGACTAGCGGGAGGGCCTAGAGGGGAGCTGTTTTTT. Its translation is CASSPGLAGGPRGELFF.

CDR3 amino acids: CASSLAPTGQNSPLHF. The CDR3 nucleotides are TGTGCCAGCAGTTTGGCCCCGACAGGGCAGAATTCACCCCTCCACTTT. The genes are TRBV27 and TRBJ1-6, with 7 bases that match TRBD1. Germline V gene sequence: CDR1 MNHEY, CDR2 SMNVEV (reference sequence). The V and J ends lost 3 bases and 7 bases, in that order; junction bases with no gene match: 9. The CDR3 consists of 16 residues.

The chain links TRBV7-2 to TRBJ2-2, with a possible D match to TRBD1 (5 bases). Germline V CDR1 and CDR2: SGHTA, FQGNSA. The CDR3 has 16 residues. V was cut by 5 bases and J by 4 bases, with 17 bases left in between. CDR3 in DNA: TGTGCCAGCAGCAACCAGGGCCCTGGGGTCACCGGGGAGCTGTTTTTT. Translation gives CASSNQGPGVTGELFF.

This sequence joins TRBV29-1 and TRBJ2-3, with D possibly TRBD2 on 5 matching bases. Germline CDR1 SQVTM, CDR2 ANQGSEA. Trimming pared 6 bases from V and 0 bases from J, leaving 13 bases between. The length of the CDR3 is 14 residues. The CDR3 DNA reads TGCAGCGTAAGCGGTGATTATAGCACAGATACGCAGTATTTT. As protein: CSVSGDYSTDTQYF.